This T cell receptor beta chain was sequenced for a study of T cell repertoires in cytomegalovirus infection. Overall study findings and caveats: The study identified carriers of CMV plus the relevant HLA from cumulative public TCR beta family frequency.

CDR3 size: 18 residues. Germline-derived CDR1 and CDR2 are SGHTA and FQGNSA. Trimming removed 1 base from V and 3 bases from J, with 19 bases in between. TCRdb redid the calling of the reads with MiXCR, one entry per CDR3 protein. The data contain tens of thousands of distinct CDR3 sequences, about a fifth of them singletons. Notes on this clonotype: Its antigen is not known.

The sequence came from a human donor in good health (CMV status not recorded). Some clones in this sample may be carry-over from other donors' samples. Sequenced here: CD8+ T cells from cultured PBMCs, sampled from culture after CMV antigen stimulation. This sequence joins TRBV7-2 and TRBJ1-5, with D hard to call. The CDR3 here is CASSLGRRVPLLNQPQHF. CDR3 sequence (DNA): TGTGCCAGCAGCTTAGGTAGGAGGGTTCCTCTACTCAATCAGCCCCAGCATTTT.